These 11 T cell receptor beta chains share one sample of origin, sequenced in a study of Graves' ophthalmopathy and Graves' hyperthyroidism. RNA transcripts were the source from which TCR beta CDR3 regions were amplified. Second-round multiplex PCR came after first-round RT-PCR with HTBI primers. A single record per CDR3 protein comes from TCRdb applying MiXCR to the multiplex PCR reads. In the table there are 57,000 or so distinct CDR3 sequences, 45% to 55% of which are singletons. Sequenced material: peripheral blood. Receptor source: an adult woman with Graves' ophthalmopathy.

DNA for the CDR3: TGCAGCGTCGGGGGGGACGGACAGACCTACGAGCAGTACTTC. Its protein product is CSVGGDGQTYEQYF. The chain has TRBV29-1 and TRBJ2-7; 8 nucleotides line up with TRBD2. With V trimmed by 6 bases and J by 2 bases, 9 bases remained unmatched. The CDR3 consists of 14 residues. Germline CDR1 and CDR2: SQVTM and ANQGSEA.

Concerning this clonotype: A much larger clone differs by one base, so this may be a read error. The V and J genes are TRBV7-8 and TRBJ1-5; D call uncertain. CDR3 length: 14 amino acids. CDR1 and CDR2 (germline): SGHVS, FQNEAQ. Deletions cut 9 bases from V and 2 bases from J, with 14 bases between. CDR3 sequence reads: CARFVEGCNQPQHF. The CDR3 nucleotides read TGTGCCAGGTTCGTGGAGGGATGCAATCAGCCCCAGCATTTT.

This clonotype was seen only a few times. The V gene is TRBV28, the J gene TRBJ2-6; TRBD1 aligns across 11 bases. The germline V gene has CDR1 MDHEN and CDR2 SYDVKM. V was clipped by 6 bases and J by 4 bases; unmatched bases: 8. The CDR3 contains 17 residues. The CDR3 coding sequence is TGTGCCAGCAGCCCGGACAGGGGGCTAGGAGGGGCCAACGTCCTGACTTTC. Amino acid sequence: CASSPDRGLGGANVLTF.

The chain links TRBV20-1 to TRBJ2-1; 10 bases fit TRBD2. The V gene's germline CDR1 is DFQATT and CDR2 SNEGSKA (reference sequence). The V and J ends lost 0 bases and 7 bases, in that order; junction bases with no gene match: 12. The CDR3 has 17 amino acids. Here the CDR3 DNA reads TGCAGTGCTAGAGATTACAGAGCGGGAGGGCCGTTGAATGAGCAGTTCTTC. It is translated as CSARDYRAGGPLNEQFF.

A word on this clonotype: Just one base apart from a much larger clone, this may be a read error. In this CDR3 the conserved last residue, phenylalanine or tryptophan, is missing, so a read error is likely. The V call is TRBV6-6, the J call TRBJ2-3; 16 bases agree with TRBD2. This CDR3 is 17 amino acids long. V gave up 8 bases and J gave up 0 bases; unmatched junction bases: 5. The germline V gene encodes CDR1 MNHNY and CDR2 SVGAGI (reference sequence). The CDR3: CASGGTSGRASTDTQYS. DNA for the CDR3: TGTGCCAGCGGAGGGACTAGCGGGAGGGCCAGCACAGATACGCAGTATTCT.

The V call is TRBV2, the J call TRBJ1-1; D possibly corresponds to TRBD1 (5 bases). Germline CDR1 is SNHLY and CDR2 is FYNNEI. With 4 bases removed from V and 3 bases from J, the gap between germline ends came to 12 bases. The CDR3 sequence is 14 residues long. Here the CDR3 DNA reads TGTGCCAGCAGTGTTTCGGGGGGTGACACTGAAGCTTTCTTT. As protein: CASSVSGGDTEAFF.

This clonotype was seen ten or more times. This sequence joins TRBV6-2 or TRBV6-3 and TRBJ1-1; D gene unclear. Trimming took 6 bases from V and 4 from J, leaving 15 bases between them. The germline V gene encodes CDR1 MNHEY and CDR2 SVGEGT. CDR3 length: 14 residues. CDR3 sequence (DNA): TGTGCCAGCAGCCACCACGCGTACGGCACTGAAGCTTTCTTT. This sequence encodes CASSHHAYGTEAFF.

The chain is built from TRBV2 and TRBJ2-7, with D uncertain. Trimming took off 0 bases at V and 2 bases at J, with 5 bases between the two ends. CDR1 SNHLY and CDR2 FYNNEI come from the germline V gene. CDR3 length equals 13 residues. The CDR3 bases are TGTGCCAGCAGTGAAGCTCGAGCCTACGAGCAGTACTTC. It translates to CASSEARAYEQYF.

Turning to this clonotype: The CDR3 ends on some other residue instead of the conserved phenylalanine or tryptophan, so this is likely a read error. No DNA is shown, since the ends of the CDR3 on it are uncertain; the CDR3 is the one TCRdb lists. The chain carries TRBV6-5 and TRBJ2-6; the tabulated D call, TRBD1, remains unverified against the DNA. The CDR3 is 14 amino acids in total, end residues counted. CDR1 and CDR2 from the germline V gene are MNHEY and SVGAGI. Here the CDR3 reads CASSRTGRANVLTC.

Many counts were recorded for this clonotype. One junction end does not reproduce the germline sequence, and a read error may be involved. The chain combines TRBV15 with TRBJ2-6, with D perhaps TRBD2 (6 bases). Germline CDR1 and CDR2: LNHNV and YYDKDF (reference sequence). CDR3 size: 15 residues. The CDR3 loop reads CATSLGGTGASVLTF. As DNA, the CDR3 is TGTGCCACCAGCCTGGGGGGAACCGGGGCCAGCGTCCTGACTTTC.

This clonotype has just a few counts. This chain uses TRBV7-2 with TRBJ2-3; 13 nucleotides line up with TRBD2. The junction had 10 bases not matched to a gene; V was cut back by 6 bases and J by 1 base. This CDR3 spans 18 amino acids. Germline CDR1 SGHTA, CDR2 FQGNSA. The CDR3 sequence: CASRALGTSGTGTDTQYF. As DNA, the CDR3 is TGTGCCAGCAGAGCTCTTGGGACTAGCGGGACCGGCACAGATACGCAGTATTTT.